A single sample is the source of the 24 T cell receptor beta chains below, sequenced in a study of human T cells and chemical hapten exposure. Time point given: patch test 1, 2 weeks after DPC sensitization. Treatment noted: therapeutic diphenylcyclopropenone sensitization with weekly scalp DPC. TCRdb used MiXCR to reprocess the RACE reads, holding one entry per CDR3 protein. Of approximately 350,000 distinct CDR3 sequences listed, roughly 6.9% are singletons. The sequenced sample was whole blood, obtained in connection with sensitization to the hapten diphenylcyclopropenone (DPC). The receptors were sampled from a woman between 18 and 30 years old with alopecia areata. Some clones in this sample may be carry-over from other donors' samples.

This clonotype was picked up a small number of times. The chain couples TRBV6-1 to TRBJ1-3; D gene ambiguous. V was trimmed by 3 bases and J by 4 bases, leaving 13 bases between them. This CDR3 spans 15 amino acids. In germline, CDR1 is MNHNS, CDR2 SASEGT. CDR3 DNA sequence: TGTGCCAGCAGTGACGGGCAAGACGGGGGAAACACCATATATTTT. Its translation is CASSDGQDGGNTIYF.

This clonotype showed up just a few times. This chain connects TRBV7-9 to TRBJ1-2; D remains unclear. Trimming shortened V by 10 bases and J by 5 bases, and 17 bases separated the two germline ends. This CDR3 spans 13 amino acids. Germline CDR1 and CDR2: SEHNR and FQNEAQ (reference sequence). The CDR3 DNA follows: TGTGCCACCCTAAGTGGGGATTCTTATGGCTACACCTTC. Translation gives CATLSGDSYGYTF.

In its sample, this clonotype was seen many times. CDR3 DNA sequence: TGTGCCATCGGGGTCAACGAGCAGTACTTC. Encoded protein: CAIGVNEQYF. V gene TRBV10-3 combines with J gene TRBJ2-7; D remains unclear. Between the trimmed V and J ends, which lost 8 bases and 5 bases, there was a span of 7 bases. From germline, CDR1 is ENHRY and CDR2 SYGVKD. This CDR3 comprises 10 residues.

This clonotype was detected many times. The chain carries TRBV7-9 and TRBJ2-2; TRBD1 matches 10 bases. V lost 5 bases to trimming and J lost 4 bases; unmatched junction nucleotides: 10. This CDR3 comprises 17 residues. Germline V lookup: CDR1 SEHNR, CDR2 FQNEAQ (reference sequence). In DNA, the CDR3 is TGTGCCAGCAGCGATTCCCGGACAGGGGGGTTCACCGGGGAGCTGTTTTTT. Its protein product is CASSDSRTGGFTGELFF.

This clonotype was seen only a few times. Compared with germline, one end of the junction differs, possibly owing to a read error. The chain employs TRBV7-7 and TRBJ2-5; D gene ambiguous. Germline V gene data show CDR1 as SSHAT and CDR2 as FNYEAQ (reference sequence). The CDR3 length is 15 residues. CDR3: CASSEGPGGRETQYF. The CDR3 nucleotides are TGTGCTAGCAGCGAAGGGCCCGGCGGCCGAGAGACCCAGTACTTC.

By share, this clonotype ranks as medium-sized. V usage is TRBV4-3 and J usage is TRBJ2-7; either TRBD1 or TRBD2 may supply D (5 bases each). V gave up 3 bases and J gave up 0 bases, with 12 bases separating them. Germline V CDR1 and CDR2: LGHNA, YSLEER. The CDR3 is made up of 15 amino acids. CDR3 DNA: TGCGCCAGCAGCCAGTTGGGGGACGGCTCCTACGAGCAGTACTTC. Its translation is CASSQLGDGSYEQYF.

This clonotype was seen only a few times. This chain links TRBV7-2 with TRBJ1-1; possible D gene TRBD1, 5 bases. The ends were cut back, 1 base at V and 4 bases at J, with 10 bases in the middle. Germline CDR1 is SGHTA and CDR2 is FQGNSA. This CDR3 has 14 residues. The CDR3 nucleotides read TGTGCCAGCAGCTTAGTGGGGGGGACCACTGAAGCTTTCTTT. Its translation: CASSLVGGTTEAFF.

The chain couples TRBV2 to TRBJ2-5; perhaps TRBD1 as D (5 bases). Germline assignment: CDR1 SNHLY and CDR2 FYNNEI. The CDR3 totals 13 residues. For the CDR3, the DNA is TGTGCGTCGATTACAGGTCGCCAAGAGACCCAGTACTTC. It yields the protein CASITGRQETQYF.

This clonotype was seen more than once but under ten times. V gene TRBV14 combines with J gene TRBJ1-4, with no clear D. Trimming left V 4 bases short and J 0 bases short, with 3 bases between. Germline assignment: CDR1 SGHDN and CDR2 FVKESK. The CDR3 has 13 residues. The CDR3 coding sequence is TGTGCCAGCAGCCGAGCAACTAATGAAAAACTGTTTTTT. This codes for CASSRATNEKLFF. The entire variable domain, with the rest obtained from reference TRBV14 and TRBJ1-4, is as follows: EAGVTQFPSHSVIEKGQTVTLRCDPISGHDNLYWYRRVMGKEIKFLLHFVKESKQDESGMPNNRFLAERTGGTYSTLKVQPAELEDSGVYFCASSRATNEKLFFGSGTQLSVL.

Only a few counts were recorded for this clonotype. The V and J genes are TRBV20-1 and TRBJ1-1; D remains ambiguous. V lost 7 bases, J lost 1 base, and 10 bases lay in between. CDR1 is DFQATT and CDR2 is SNEGSKA in the germline V gene (reference sequence). This CDR3 is built from 12 residues. Here the CDR3 reads CSVRVTNTEAFF. The CDR3 bases are TGCAGTGTACGTGTTACGAACACTGAAGCTTTCTTT.

Ten or more counts support this clonotype. The V and J genes are TRBV3-1 and TRBJ2-5; D unclear. The CDR3 is 13 residues long. The germline V and J ends were trimmed by 2 bases and 3 bases, with 7 bases remaining between them. Germline-derived CDR1 and CDR2 are LGHDT and YNNKEL (reference sequence). The CDR3 nucleotides are TGTGCCAGCAGCCAAAACTCGGAAGAGACCCAGTACTTC. Amino acid sequence: CASSQNSEETQYF.

This chain links TRBV6-5 with TRBJ1-2, with 7 nucleotides matching TRBD1. J gave up 10 bases and V 5 bases, and 13 bases lay outside the gene matches. The CDR3 totals 14 residues. Germline CDR1 MNHEY, CDR2 SVGAGI. The CDR3 DNA is TGTGCCAGCAGTAGGGACAGTTCCTATCGCGACTACACCTTC. It yields the protein CASSRDSSYRDYTF.

Here the CDR3 DNA reads TGTGCCAGCAGCGAGACGAGAGGAAACACCATATATTTT. Protein product: CASSETRGNTIYF. The V gene is TRBV6-5, the J gene TRBJ1-3; D ambiguous. The CDR3 has 13 residues. The germline gives CDR1 MNHEY, CDR2 SVGAGI. The ends were cut back, 6 bases at V and 4 bases at J, with 10 bases in the middle.

Only a few counts were recorded for this clonotype. The rearrangement joins TRBV6-5 to TRBJ1-1, with D unresolved. Germline-derived CDR1 and CDR2 are MNHEY and SVGAGI. V dropped 7 bases and J dropped 5 bases, with 17 bases sitting between them. This CDR3 has 14 amino acids. The CDR3 reads CASIPTTPRTEAFF. DNA of the CDR3: TGTGCCAGCATCCCTACTACACCGAGAACTGAAGCTTTCTTT.

CDR3 sequence: CASSPGGSVTGELFF. As DNA, the CDR3 is TGCGCCAGCAGCCCGGGAGGAAGCGTCACCGGGGAGCTGTTTTTT. The V and J genes are TRBV5-1 and TRBJ2-2; 7 bases map to TRBD2. CDR3 length: 15 residues. V gave up 4 bases and J gave up 4 bases; unmatched junction bases: 7. CDR1 is SGHRS, CDR2 YFSETQ, per germline.

The chain carries TRBV4-1 and TRBJ2-5; 8 nucleotides line up with TRBD1. J gave up 3 bases and V 0 bases, and 9 bases lay outside the gene matches. The CDR3 sequence is 17 residues long. Germline V lookup: CDR1 MGHRA, CDR2 YSYEKL. CDR3 in amino acids: CASSQEFFATGEETQYF. In DNA form, the CDR3 reads TGCGCCAGCAGCCAAGAGTTTTTCGCGACAGGGGAAGAGACCCAGTACTTC.

This clonotype turned up a few times. The V gene is TRBV20-1, the J gene TRBJ2-1, with no clear D. The V gene's germline CDR1 is DFQATT and CDR2 SNEGSKA (reference sequence). The V gene lost 0 bases and the J gene lost 10 bases, with 10 bases spanning the gap. The CDR3 length is 12 residues. The CDR3 spells CSARDSRAEQFF. CDR3 DNA: TGCAGTGCTAGAGATAGTCGAGCAGAGCAGTTCTTC.

This clonotype turned up a few times. The gene calls are TRBV6-5 and TRBJ1-1; D unclear. Deletions cut 0 bases from V and 5 bases from J, with 10 bases between. Germline V gives CDR1 MNHEY, CDR2 SVGAGI. This CDR3 contains 14 residues. The DNA of the CDR3 is TGTGCCAGCAGTTACTCGGTCAGGAATACTGAAGCTTTCTTT. This translates into CASSYSVRNTEAFF.

Concerning this clonotype itself: A read error may explain this, as a much larger clone is one base away. The chain employs TRBV7-3 and TRBJ2-5; TRBD2 aligns across 14 bases. Germline V gene lookup returns CDR1 SGHTA and CDR2 FQGTGA. The CDR3 consists of 15 residues. DNA for the CDR3: TGTGCCAGCAGCTTGGGGACTAGCGGGGGTGAGACCCATTACTTC. This sequence encodes CASSLGTSGGETHYF.

This clonotype was counted at least ten times. The chain carries TRBV12-3 or TRBV12-4 and TRBJ2-5, with D unclear. The germline V and J ends were trimmed by 6 bases and 1 base, with 9 bases remaining between them. There are 13 residues in the CDR3. The CDR3 loop is CASSLRGQETQYF. In DNA form, the CDR3 reads TGTGCCAGCAGCCTCCGCGGCCAAGAGACCCAGTACTTC.

The chain uses TRBV6-6 and TRBJ1-1; no clear D. This CDR3 comprises 14 residues. V was clipped by 7 bases and J by 2 bases, with 14 bases between them. Germline V gene sequence: CDR1 MNHNY, CDR2 SVGAGI (reference sequence). The DNA for the CDR3 is TGTGCCAGCACCCATTGGCCGAGTAACACTGAAGCTTTCTTT. This codes for CASTHWPSNTEAFF.

In this sample, this clonotype turned up many times. DNA of the CDR3: TGTGCCAGCAGTCCCCTGGTTAGCGGGGGGGGTGACAATGAGCAGTTCTTC. As protein: CASSPLVSGGGDNEQFF. The V call is TRBV28, the J call TRBJ2-1; 11 nucleotides agree with TRBD2. V lost 5 bases to trimming and J lost 5 bases; unmatched junction nucleotides: 11. Germline values: CDR1 MDHEN, CDR2 SYDVKM. CDR3 length: 17 amino acids.

This clonotype showed up many times. The gene calls are TRBV7-9 and TRBJ1-5; TRBD1 might be the D (6 bases). V was trimmed by 3 bases and J by 6 bases, leaving 9 bases between them. The germline V gene has CDR1 SEHNR and CDR2 FQNEAQ (reference sequence). The CDR3 is made up of 13 amino acids. CDR3 in DNA: TGTGCCAGCAGCTTTACAGGGAGTCAGCCCCAGCATTTT. Encoded protein: CASSFTGSQPQHF.

This clonotype was observed a few times. The rearrangement uses TRBV20-1 and TRBJ2-3, with D perhaps assigned TRBD1 or TRBD2 (5 bases each). Per the germline V gene, CDR1 is DFQATT and CDR2 is SNEGSKA (reference sequence). Trimming removed 6 bases at V and 1 base at J, with 17 bases between. The CDR3 is made up of 15 amino acids. In DNA, the CDR3 is TGCAGTGCCAAGTACTCGGTGGGACGCACAGATACGCAGTATTTT. It codes for CSAKYSVGRTDTQYF.